A single T cell receptor (beta chain) is shown here with its context. This specimen belongs to a study of blood T cell repertoires in COVID-19. Overall study: COVID-19 samples from acute and convalescent phases originated in the United States, Italy and Spain. Nucleic acid was either cDNA or gDNA, and it came from T cells, B-cell-depleted T cells, or PBMCs.

After removal of 2 bases from V and 8 bases from J, the junction contained 18 bases not matched to a gene. This CDR3 is built from 19 residues. The germline gives CDR1 SGHTA, CDR2 FQGNSA. Authors' methods: Quantification of nucleated cells was approximated via reference gene primer amplification. Assay used: immunoSEQ multiplex PCR; TCRdb lists only in-frame clones, some missing. That table is the source of V, J and clone size, and D and trimming were worked out from the DNA. The sample lists fewer than 85,000 clones, 88% occurring once. This sequence originates from a man between 45 and 60 years old with active COVID-19. Sample: peripheral blood. The gene calls are TRBV7-2 and TRBJ2-1, with TRBD2 matching over 10 bases. CDR3 sequence (DNA): TGTGCCAGCAGCTTAATATCTGGCCGGCTAGCGGGAGCCCGAGATGAGCAGTTCTTC. Translation: CASSLISGRLAGARDEQFF. The full variable domain, completed using reference TRBV7-2 and TRBJ2-1, is GAGVSQSPSNKVTEKGKDVELRCDPISGHTALYWYRQSLGQGLEFLIYFQGNSAPDKSGLPSDRFSAERTGGSVSTLTIQRTQQEDSAVYLCASSLISGRLAGARDEQFFGPGTRLTVL.